This is a list of T cell receptor beta chains from one sample in a study of a mutant IDH1 vaccine in newly diagnosed glioma. Only in-frame clones appear in the TCRdb table, and some are missing; sequencing was by immunoSEQ multiplex PCR. This table holds tens of thousands of clones, roughly 90% found once. Sequenced material: PBMCs, taken from a glioma patient treated with radiotherapy, temozolomide or both. The origin of the receptors is a man aged 35 to 55 with glioma. Each CDR3 is given with its conserved first and last residue. The D gene is left open where the match is weak. Expanded clones get a size class; other rows say once, few or many, or leave the size out.

len	v_gene	abundance	d_gene	j_gene	CDR3aa	CDR3nt
14	TRBV2	.	TRBD1	TRBJ2-7	CASRLDRAAYEQYF	TGTGCCAGCAGACTCGACAGGGCCGCCTACGAGCAGTACTTC
14	TRBV19	.	.	TRBJ2-2	CASSGTGWAGELFF	TGTGCCAGTAGTGGAACAGGGTGGGCCGGGGAGCTGTTTTTT
16	TRBV4-1	.	TRBD2	TRBJ2-7	CASSQGVGTSSYEQYF	TGCGCCAGCAGCCAGGGGGTGGGGACTAGCAGCTACGAGCAGTACTTC
15	TRBV6-5	few	.	TRBJ1-2	CASRPRRDSFYGYTF	TGTGCCAGCAGACCGCGTCGCGACAGCTTCTATGGCTACACCTTC
11	TRBV5-1	.	.	TRBJ2-5	CVRGLQETQYF	TGCGTCCGGGGCTTACAAGAGACCCAGTACTTC
12	TRBV12-5	.	TRBD1	TRBJ1-1	CAGRDRYTEAFF	TGTGCCGGCCGGGACAGATACACTGAAGCTTTCTTT
17	TRBV25-1	few	.	TRBJ1-2	CASSEHRRGLSNYGYTF	TGTGCCAGCAGTGAACATAGACGGGGCCTATCAAACTATGGCTACACCTTC
12	TRBV19	.	.	TRBJ1-5	CASRATYQPQHF	TGTGCCAGTAGGGCTACTTATCAGCCCCAGCATTTT
15	TRBV4-3	.	.	TRBJ1-1	CASSQGLERVGEAFF	TGCGCCAGCAGCCAAGGTTTAGAACGGGTTGGTGAAGCTTTCTTT
15	TRBV4-2	.	.	TRBJ1-3	CASSQHKSSGNTIYF	TGTGCCAGCAGCCAACACAAGAGCTCTGGAAACACCATATATTTT
11	TRBV29-1	.	TRBD2	TRBJ2-5	CSILAGETQYF	TGCAGCATATTAGCGGGAGAGACCCAGTACTTC
13	TRBV19	.	.	TRBJ2-7	CASSAISSYEQYF	TGTGCCAGTAGCGCCATAAGCTCCTACGAGCAGTACTTC
13	TRBV7-3	.	TRBD1	TRBJ1-2	CASSSGTDYGYTF	TGTGCCAGCAGCTCTGGGACAGACTATGGCTACACCTTC
16	TRBV10-3	.	TRBD2	TRBJ2-7	CAISGGSGRSAYEQYF	TGTGCCATCAGTGGGGGTAGCGGGAGGTCAGCCTACGAGCAGTACTTC
15	TRBV18	.	.	TRBJ2-7	CASSPPAAAAYEQYF	TGTGCCAGCTCACCACCGGCGGCAGCGGCGTACGAGCAGTACTTC
13	TRBV6-5	.	TRBD1	TRBJ2-7	CASSSPGGGEQYF	TGTGCCAGCAGTTCGCCAGGGGGCGGCGAGCAGTACTTC
16	TRBV2	.	.	TRBJ2-4	CASSERASVAKNIQYF	TGTGCCAGCAGTGAACGCGCCTCCGTGGCCAAAAACATTCAGTACTTC
13	TRBV4-2	.	.	TRBJ2-5	CASSRNDQETQYF	TGTGCCAGCAGCCGGAACGACCAAGAGACCCAGTACTTC
14	TRBV6-6	.	.	TRBJ2-2	CATLRTANTGELFF	TGTGCCACCCTCCGGACGGCGAACACCGGGGAGCTGTTTTTT
15	TRBV4-3	.	.	TRBJ2-2	CASSHPAGYTGELFF	TGCGCCAGCAGCCACCCCGCGGGTTACACCGGGGAGCTGTTTTTT
15	TRBV2	.	TRBD1	TRBJ1-4	CASSPRQGLSEKLFF	TGTGCCAGCAGTCCTAGACAGGGTCTAAGCGAAAAACTGTTTTTT
8	TRBV29-1	.	.	TRBJ1-2	CSVNGYTF	TGCAGCGTAAATGGCTACACCTTC
16	TRBV10-2	.	TRBD1	TRBJ2-1	CASSGGQTSSYNEQFF	TGCGCCAGCAGTGGGGGACAGACGAGCTCCTACAATGAGCAGTTCTTC
16	TRBV15	.	.	TRBJ2-7	CATSSSQGPSSYEQYF	TGTGCCACCAGCAGTTCACAGGGACCAAGCTCCTACGAGCAGTACTTC
14	TRBV2	.	.	TRBJ1-1	CASRDKGWVGETFF	TGTGCCAGCAGGGACAAGGGCTGGGTTGGTGAGACTTTCTTT
15	TRBV19	few	.	TRBJ2-2	CATKWTLVSTGELFF	TGTGCCACCAAGTGGACGCTGGTATCCACCGGGGAGCTGTTTTTT
16	TRBV4-1	.	.	TRBJ2-2	CASSQERGEGTGELFF	TGCGCCAGCAGCCAAGAGAGGGGCGAGGGCACCGGGGAGCTGTTTTTT
14	TRBV6-1	.	TRBD1	TRBJ1-2	CASSERQGLDGYTF	TGTGCCAGCAGTGAGAGACAGGGCCTGGATGGCTACACCTTC
14	TRBV27	.	.	TRBJ2-7	CASSLRSDGLGQYF	TGTGCCAGCAGTCTAAGATCCGACGGCCTGGGGCAGTACTTC
17	TRBV14	.	.	TRBJ1-2	CASSQPAGHRRVYGYTF	TGTGCCAGCAGCCAACCGGCAGGGCATAGGCGCGTCTATGGCTACACCTTC
13	TRBV12-5	.	.	TRBJ2-5	CASGLVGGETQYF	TGTGCTAGTGGTTTGGTAGGAGGAGAGACCCAGTACTTC
14	TRBV6-4	.	.	TRBJ1-5	CASRVGGVSQPQHF	TGTGCCAGCAGAGTGGGCGGAGTAAGTCAGCCCCAGCATTTT
17	TRBV25-1	.	.	TRBJ1-6	CASSRSRGTPVNSPLHF	TGTGCCAGCAGTAGGTCGCGCGGGACACCCGTTAATTCACCCCTCCACTTT
15	TRBV19	.	.	TRBJ2-3	CASSPTRIFTDTQYF	TGTGCCAGTAGCCCGACACGAATCTTCACAGATACGCAGTATTTT
14	TRBV19	.	.	TRBJ1-1	CASSADLWATEAFF	TGTGCCAGCTCTGCAGATCTTTGGGCCACTGAAGCTTTCTTT
14	TRBV19	.	.	TRBJ2-5	CASSLRQSRETQYF	TGTGCCAGTAGTCTCAGACAGTCAAGAGAGACCCAGTACTTC
17	TRBV7-2	.	.	TRBJ2-7	CASSLTGGTFGAYEQYF	TGTGCCAGCAGCTTAACAGGCGGGACTTTCGGAGCCTACGAGCAGTACTTC
12	TRBV6-6	.	.	TRBJ1-1	CASSFENTEAFF	TGTGCCAGCAGTTTTGAGAACACTGAAGCTTTCTTT
20	TRBV27	.	TRBD2	TRBJ2-4	CASSGGAGLAGVRAKNIQYF	TGTGCCAGCAGCGGAGGGGCGGGACTAGCGGGAGTGCGGGCCAAAAACATTCAGTACTTC
12	TRBV7-9	.	.	TRBJ2-3	CASSNDPNTQYF	TGTGCCAGCAGCAACGACCCTAATACGCAGTATTTT
15	TRBV4-3	once	.	TRBJ1-2	CASSHTGLFGGGYTF	TGCGCCAGCAGCCATACAGGATTATTTGGGGGCGGCTACACCTTC
15	TRBV5-1	.	TRBD1	TRBJ1-1	CASSLGTGGITEAFF	TGCGCCAGCAGCTTGGGGACAGGGGGCATCACTGAAGCTTTCTTT